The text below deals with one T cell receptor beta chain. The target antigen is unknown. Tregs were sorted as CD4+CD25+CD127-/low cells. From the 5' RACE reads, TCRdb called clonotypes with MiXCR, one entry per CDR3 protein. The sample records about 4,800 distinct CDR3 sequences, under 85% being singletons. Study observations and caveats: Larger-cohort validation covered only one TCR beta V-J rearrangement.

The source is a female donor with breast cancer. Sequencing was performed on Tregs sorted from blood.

The CDR3 nucleotides are TGCGCCAGCAGCTTGGCGTGGGAGACAGGCTTAGATACGCAGTATTTT. Translating gives CASSLAWETGLDTQYF. The chain carries TRBV5-1 and TRBJ2-3, with D maybe TRBD1 (6 bases). The CDR3 is made up of 16 amino acids. CDR1 is SGHRS, CDR2 YFSETQ, per germline. V shed 0 bases and J shed 5 bases, with 16 bases lying between them.